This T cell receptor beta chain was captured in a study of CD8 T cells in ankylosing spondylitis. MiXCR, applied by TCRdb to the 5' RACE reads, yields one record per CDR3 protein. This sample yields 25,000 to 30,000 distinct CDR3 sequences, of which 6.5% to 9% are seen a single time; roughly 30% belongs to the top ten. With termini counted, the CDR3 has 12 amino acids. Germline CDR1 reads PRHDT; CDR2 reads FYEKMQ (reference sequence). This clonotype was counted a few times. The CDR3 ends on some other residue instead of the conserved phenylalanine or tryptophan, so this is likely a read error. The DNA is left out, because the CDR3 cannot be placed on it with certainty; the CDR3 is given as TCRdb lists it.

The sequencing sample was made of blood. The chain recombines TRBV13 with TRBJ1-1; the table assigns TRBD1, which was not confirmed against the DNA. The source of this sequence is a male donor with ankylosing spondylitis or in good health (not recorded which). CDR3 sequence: CASSYLTGTEVI.